A selection of T cell receptor beta chains follows, all from one sample in a study of CD8+ T cells in alopecia areata. Profiled with immunoSEQ multiplex PCR; TCRdb holds only in-frame clones, not every one. The table has over 150,000 clones, around half seen once. Sample: CD8+ T cells sorted from blood, taken at week 24, from a patient treated with tofacitinib. These receptors all come from a human donor with alopecia areata. CDR3s include the opening cysteine and the closing phenylalanine or tryptophan. Each record gives: V gene, J gene, D gene, clone size, CDR3 DNA, CDR3 protein. The D gene is left open where the match is weak. Clone size appears in some rows only: once, few, many, or a class for an expanded clone.

>TRBV19|TRBJ2-7|-|-
TGTGCCAGTAGAATCGGGACGGGGGCCTACGAGCAGTACTTC
CASRIGTGAYEQYF
>TRBV15|TRBJ2-2|-|-
TGTGCCACCAGGTCGACAGGCACCGGGGAGCTGTTTTTT
CATRSTGTGELFF
>TRBV2|TRBJ1-2|-|-
TGTGCCAACCCGACAGACGCGGGCTATGGCTACACCTTC
CANPTDAGYGYTF
>TRBV5-6|TRBJ2-1|-|-
TGTGCCAGCAGCTTTTTAGGCGATGAGCAGTTCTTC
CASSFLGDEQFF
>TRBV30|TRBJ2-7|-|few
TGTGCCTGGAGTGACGGGACATCCTACGAGCAGTACTTC
CAWSDGTSYEQYF
>TRBV11-2|TRBJ2-1|TRBD2|-
TGTGCCAGCAGCTTTTTAGCGGGGGCCCGCAATGAGCAGTTCTTC
CASSFLAGARNEQFF
>TRBV30|TRBJ1-1|TRBD1|-
TGTGCCTGGAGGCCAGATGACAGGGGAAGCACTGAAGCTTTCTTT
CAWRPDDRGSTEAFF
>TRBV11-1|TRBJ2-7|-|few
TGTGCCAGCAGCCCACAGGGCTACGAGCAGTACTTC
CASSPQGYEQYF
>TRBV29-1|TRBJ1-2|-|-
TGCAGCGTTGAAATTGAGGGGGAGAGATATGGCTACACCTTC
CSVEIEGERYGYTF
>TRBV27|TRBJ2-1|-|few
TGTGCCAGCAGTTTGCGGGGGCTCACGGCTGCGGCCGGAAATGAGCAGTTCTTC
CASSLRGLTAAAGNEQFF
>TRBV4-3|TRBJ1-1|-|-
TGCGCCAGCAGCCAAGATACGGGCGGGGACACTGAAGCTTTCTTT
CASSQDTGGDTEAFF
>TRBV13|TRBJ2-1|TRBD2|-
TGTGCCAGCAGCTACTTTAGCGGGGGGACCTACAATGAGCAGTTCTTC
CASSYFSGGTYNEQFF
>TRBV7-9|TRBJ2-3|-|-
TGTGCCAGCACTACGGGGAATTACACAGATACGCAGTATTTT
CASTTGNYTDTQYF
>TRBV15|TRBJ1-1|TRBD1|-
TGTGCCACCAGCAGTGACAGGGGTGGAAACACTGAAGCTTTCTTT
CATSSDRGGNTEAFF
>TRBV6-5|TRBJ2-7|-|few
TGTGCCAGCGGGGGCTCACCCGCGACGTTC
CASGGSPATF
>TRBV13|TRBJ1-1|TRBD1|-
TGTGCCAGCAGCTCTCGGACAGGCTACACTGAAGCTTTCTTT
CASSSRTGYTEAFF
>TRBV28|TRBJ2-7|-|-
TGTGCCAGCAGTTTCCGCGAGCAGTACTTC
CASSFREQYF
>TRBV2|TRBJ2-1|TRBD2|-
TGTGCCAGCAGTTATAGCGGGGGGCCGTTCAATGAGCAGTTCTTC
CASSYSGGPFNEQFF
>TRBV29-1|TRBJ2-1|TRBD2|-
TGCAGCGTTGTGCTAGCGGGGGCCCGAAATGAGCAGTTCTTC
CSVVLAGARNEQFF
>TRBV7-9|TRBJ2-2|-|few
TGTGCCAGCAGCCTCGGACTCCTGAACACCGGGGAGCTGTTTTTT
CASSLGLLNTGELFF
>TRBV29-1|TRBJ2-3|TRBD1|few
TGCAGCTCCTCCGGGACAGGGCCCACAGATACGCAGTATTTT
CSSSGTGPTDTQYF
>TRBV4-3|TRBJ2-7|TRBD1|-
TGCGCCAGCAGCCACGGACAGGGGGGTTACGAGCAGTACTTC
CASSHGQGGYEQYF
>TRBV7-3|TRBJ2-3|-|few
TGCGCCAGCAGCCAAGACCCTTCTTCCGCGGATACGCAGTATTTT
CASSQDPSSADTQYF
>TRBV30|TRBJ1-2|-|-
TGTGCCTGGAAGGGTGTTAGCTACACCTTC
CAWKGVSYTF
>TRBV27|TRBJ2-3|TRBD2|-
TGTGCCAGCAGCCCCGGGACTAGCGGGGGGGACTATTTT
CASSPGTSGGDYF
>TRBV4-3|TRBJ2-7|TRBD1|-
TGCGCCAGCAGCCAGGGCGGACAGGGCTACGAGCAGTACTTC
CASSQGGQGYEQYF
>TRBV13|TRBJ1-2|TRBD1|-
TGTGCCAGCAGCTTAGCGGGACAGGGCCGTTGGGGCTACACCTTC
CASSLAGQGRWGYTF
>TRBV10-3|TRBJ2-6|-|few
TGTGCCATCAGTGAGTTCAGGGAAGGGGCCAACGTCCTGACTTTC
CAISEFREGANVLTF
>TRBV19|TRBJ2-3|TRBD1|-
TGTGCCACCCTCCAGGGGGCAGATACGCAGTATTTT
CATLQGADTQYF
>TRBV5-1|TRBJ1-5|-|-
TGCGCCAGCAGCTTAGGGGGGCGAGGCAATCAGCCCCAGCATTTT
CASSLGGRGNQPQHF
>TRBV4-1|TRBJ1-5|-|-
TGCGCCAGCAGCCAAGACGGTGGGACCGTCGGGCATTTT
CASSQDGGTVGHF
>TRBV7-8|TRBJ1-6|TRBD1|-
TGTGCCAGCAGCTTATCGACAGGGGGTAATTCACCCCTCCACTTT
CASSLSTGGNSPLHF
>TRBV30|TRBJ1-5|-|-
TGTGCCTCCTCGGGCCCAACTGGGCAGCCCCAGCATTTT
CASSGPTGQPQHF
>TRBV13|TRBJ2-3|-|-
TGTGCCAGCAGCTTAGGCCTCGGTCTTGGAGGGACTGCAAATTTT
CASSLGLGLGGTANF